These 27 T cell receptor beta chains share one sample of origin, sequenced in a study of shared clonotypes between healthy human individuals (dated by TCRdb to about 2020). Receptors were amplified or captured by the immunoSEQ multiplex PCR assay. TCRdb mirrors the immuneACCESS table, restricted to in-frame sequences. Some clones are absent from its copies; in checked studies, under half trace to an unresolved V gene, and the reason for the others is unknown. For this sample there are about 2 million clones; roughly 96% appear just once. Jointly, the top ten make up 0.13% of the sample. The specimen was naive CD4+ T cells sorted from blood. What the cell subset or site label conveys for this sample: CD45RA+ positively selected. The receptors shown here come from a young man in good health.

The CDR3 DNA follows: TGCGCCAGCAGCTACGGAGGGGGCCGAGAAGATACGCAGTATTTT. It is translated as CASSYGGGREDTQYF. The chain links TRBV5-1 to TRBJ2-3; tentatively, D is TRBD1 (7 bases). Looked up from germline, CDR1 is SGHRS and CDR2 is YFSETQ. V lost 3 bases and J 5 bases, leaving 16 bases between the germline ends. The CDR3 contains 15 residues.

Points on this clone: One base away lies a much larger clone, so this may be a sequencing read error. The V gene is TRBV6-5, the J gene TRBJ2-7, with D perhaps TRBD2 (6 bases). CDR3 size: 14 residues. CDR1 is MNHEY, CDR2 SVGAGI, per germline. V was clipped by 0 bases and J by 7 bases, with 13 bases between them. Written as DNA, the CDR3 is TGTGCCAGCAGTTACTCGGCCAGGGCGGGGGAGCAGTACTTC. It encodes CASSYSARAGEQYF.

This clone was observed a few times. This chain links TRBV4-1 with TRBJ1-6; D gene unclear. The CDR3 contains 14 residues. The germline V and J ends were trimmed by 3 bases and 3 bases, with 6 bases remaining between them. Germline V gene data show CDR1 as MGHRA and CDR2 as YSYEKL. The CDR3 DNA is TGCGCCAGCAGCCATGCGGGCTATAATTCACCCCTCCACTTT. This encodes CASSHAGYNSPLHF.

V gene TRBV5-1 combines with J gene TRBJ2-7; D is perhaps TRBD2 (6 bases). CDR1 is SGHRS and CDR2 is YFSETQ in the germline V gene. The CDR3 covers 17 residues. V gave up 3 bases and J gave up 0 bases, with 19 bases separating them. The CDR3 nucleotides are TGCGCCAGCAGCTCTCACTCCGGGACTGGGAGCTCCTACGAGCAGTACTTC. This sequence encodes CASSSHSGTGSSYEQYF.

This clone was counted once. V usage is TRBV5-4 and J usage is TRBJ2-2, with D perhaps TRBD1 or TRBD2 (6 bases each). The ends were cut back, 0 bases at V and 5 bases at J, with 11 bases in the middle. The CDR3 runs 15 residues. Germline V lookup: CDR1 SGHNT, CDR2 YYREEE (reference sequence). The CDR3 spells CASSLAGAFTGELFF. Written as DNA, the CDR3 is TGTGCCAGCAGCTTGGCGGGGGCCTTTACCGGGGAGCTGTTTTTT.

The CDR3 DNA follows: TGTGCCAGCAGCAAGGACAGGGCGGCTTCACCCCTCCACTTT. It encodes CASSKDRAASPLHF. The chain joins TRBV6-6 to TRBJ1-6; the match to TRBD1 covers 8 bases. Germline V CDR1 and CDR2: MNHNY, SVGAGI (reference sequence). Trimming removed 6 bases from V and 9 bases from J; junction bases left unmatched: 7. This CDR3 contains 14 residues.

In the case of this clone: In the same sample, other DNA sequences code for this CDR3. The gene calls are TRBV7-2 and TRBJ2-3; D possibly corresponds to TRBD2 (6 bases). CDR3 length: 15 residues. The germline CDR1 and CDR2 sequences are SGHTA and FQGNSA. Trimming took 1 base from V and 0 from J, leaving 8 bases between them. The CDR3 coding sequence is TGTGCCAGCAGCTTAGGGCGGGGAAGCACAGATACGCAGTATTTT. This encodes CASSLGRGSTDTQYF.

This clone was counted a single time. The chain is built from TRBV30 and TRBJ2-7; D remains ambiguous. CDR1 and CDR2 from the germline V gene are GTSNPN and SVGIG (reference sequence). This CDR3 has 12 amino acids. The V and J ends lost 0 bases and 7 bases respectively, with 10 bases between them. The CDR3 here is CAWSVPNGEQYF. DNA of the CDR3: TGTGCCTGGAGTGTACCCAACGGAGAGCAGTACTTC.

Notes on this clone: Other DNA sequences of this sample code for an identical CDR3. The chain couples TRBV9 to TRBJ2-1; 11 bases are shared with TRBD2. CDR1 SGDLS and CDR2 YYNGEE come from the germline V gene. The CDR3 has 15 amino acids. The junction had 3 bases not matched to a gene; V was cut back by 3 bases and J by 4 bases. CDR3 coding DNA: TGTGCCAGCAGCGCGGGACTAGCGGATTACAATGAGCAGTTCTTC. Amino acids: CASSAGLADYNEQFF.

CDR3 DNA sequence: TGTGCCAGCAGCCCGCGAATAGCCACTGAAGCTTTCTTT. This sequence encodes CASSPRIATEAFF. V is TRBV28 and J is TRBJ1-1; unclear D gene. The CDR3 loop spans 13 amino acids. Trimming pared 6 bases from V and 4 bases from J, leaving 12 bases between. Germline values: CDR1 MDHEN, CDR2 SYDVKM.

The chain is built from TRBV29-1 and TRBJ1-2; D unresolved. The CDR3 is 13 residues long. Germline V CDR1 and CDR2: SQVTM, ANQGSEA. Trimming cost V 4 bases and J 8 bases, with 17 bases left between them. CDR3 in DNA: TGCAGCGTTGCCCCCCTATCCGCGGGGGGCTACACCTTC. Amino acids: CSVAPLSAGGYTF.

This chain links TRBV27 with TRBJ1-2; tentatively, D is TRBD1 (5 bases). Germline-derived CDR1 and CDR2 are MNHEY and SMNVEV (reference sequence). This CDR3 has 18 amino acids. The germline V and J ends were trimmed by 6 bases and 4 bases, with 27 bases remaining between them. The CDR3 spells CASRTSGGRAIGSYGYTF. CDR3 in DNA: TGTGCCAGCAGAACAAGTGGCGGCAGGGCAATTGGTAGCTATGGCTACACCTTC.

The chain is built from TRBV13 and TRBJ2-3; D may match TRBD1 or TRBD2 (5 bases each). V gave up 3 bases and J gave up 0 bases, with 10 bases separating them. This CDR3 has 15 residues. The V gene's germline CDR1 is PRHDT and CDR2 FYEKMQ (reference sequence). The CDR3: CASSFEGRSTDTQYF. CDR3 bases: TGTGCCAGCAGCTTCGAGGGACGGAGCACAGATACGCAGTATTTT.

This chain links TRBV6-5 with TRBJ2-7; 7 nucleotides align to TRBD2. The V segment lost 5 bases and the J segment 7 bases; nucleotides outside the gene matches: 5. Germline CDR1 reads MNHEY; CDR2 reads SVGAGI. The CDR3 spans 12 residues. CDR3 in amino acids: CASSPGGREQYF. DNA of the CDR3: TGTGCCAGCAGTCCCGGGGGGAGGGAGCAGTACTTC.

CDR3 sequence (DNA): TGTGCCAGCACAGCAGATACGCAGTATTTT. It codes for CASTADTQYF. The chain joins TRBV6-5 to TRBJ2-3, with unresolved D. The CDR3 loop spans 10 amino acids. Trimming stripped 7 bases from V and 4 bases from J, with 3 bases between. CDR1 MNHEY and CDR2 SVGAGI come from the germline V gene.

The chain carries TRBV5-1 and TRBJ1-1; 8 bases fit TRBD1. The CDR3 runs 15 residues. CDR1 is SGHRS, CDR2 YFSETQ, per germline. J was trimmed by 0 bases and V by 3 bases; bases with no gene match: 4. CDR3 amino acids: CASSWGTGVNTEAFF. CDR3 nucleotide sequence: TGCGCCAGCAGCTGGGGGACAGGAGTGAACACTGAAGCTTTCTTT.

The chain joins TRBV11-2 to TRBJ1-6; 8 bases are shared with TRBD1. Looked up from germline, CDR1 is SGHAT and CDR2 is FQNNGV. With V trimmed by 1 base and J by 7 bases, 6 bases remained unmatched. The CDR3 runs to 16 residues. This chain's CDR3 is CASSLGRRQGNSPLHF. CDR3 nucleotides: TGTGCCAGCAGCTTAGGCCGGCGACAGGGGAATTCACCCCTCCACTTT. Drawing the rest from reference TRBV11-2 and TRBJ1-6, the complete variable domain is EAGVAQSPRYKIIEKRQSVAFWCNPISGHATLYWYQQILGQGPKLLIQFQNNGVVDDSQLPKDRFSAERLKGVDSTLKIQPAKLEDSAVYLCASSLGRRQGNSPLHFGNGTRLTVT.

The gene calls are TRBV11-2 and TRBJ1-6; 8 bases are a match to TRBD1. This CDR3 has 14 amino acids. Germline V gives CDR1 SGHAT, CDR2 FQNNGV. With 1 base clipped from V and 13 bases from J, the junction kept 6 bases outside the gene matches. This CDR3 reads CASSLGTGIYPLHF. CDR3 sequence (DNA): TGTGCCAGCAGCTTAGGGACAGGGATTTATCCCCTCCACTTT. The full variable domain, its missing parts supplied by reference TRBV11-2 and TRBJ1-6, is EAGVAQSPRYKIIEKRQSVAFWCNPISGHATLYWYQQILGQGPKLLIQFQNNGVVDDSQLPKDRFSAERLKGVDSTLKIQPAKLEDSAVYLCASSLGTGIYPLHFGNGTRLTVT.

CDR3 nucleotides: TGTGCCAGCAGCGACGTCGCCCCGGGGAATGAAAAACTGTTTTTT. This gives the protein CASSDVAPGNEKLFF. The chain carries TRBV2 and TRBJ1-4; D is unclear. Trimming pared 6 bases from V and 5 bases from J, leaving 16 bases between. Germline V gene sequence: CDR1 SNHLY, CDR2 FYNNEI. CDR3 size: 15 residues.

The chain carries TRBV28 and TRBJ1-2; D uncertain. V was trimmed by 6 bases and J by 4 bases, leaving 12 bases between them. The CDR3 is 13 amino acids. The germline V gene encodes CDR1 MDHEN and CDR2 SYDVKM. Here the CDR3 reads CASRVPGSYGYTF. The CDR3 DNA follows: TGTGCCAGCAGGGTTCCGGGAAGCTATGGCTACACCTTC.

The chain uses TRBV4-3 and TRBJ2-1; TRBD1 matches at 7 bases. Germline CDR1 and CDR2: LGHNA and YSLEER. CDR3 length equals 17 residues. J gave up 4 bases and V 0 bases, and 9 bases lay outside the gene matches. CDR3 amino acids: CASSQDLGGVKYNEQFF. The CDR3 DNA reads TGCGCCAGCAGCCAAGATCTAGGGGGCGTAAAATACAATGAGCAGTTCTTC.

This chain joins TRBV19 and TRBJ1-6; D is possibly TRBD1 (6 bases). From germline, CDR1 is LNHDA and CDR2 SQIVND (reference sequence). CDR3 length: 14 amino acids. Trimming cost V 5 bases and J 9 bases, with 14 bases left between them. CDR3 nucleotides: TGTGCCAGTAGTCCCAGGACAGCTTTTTCACCCCTCCACTTT. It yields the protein CASSPRTAFSPLHF. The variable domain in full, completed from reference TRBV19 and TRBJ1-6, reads DGGITQSPKYLFRKEGQNVTLSCEQNLNHDAMYWYRQDPGQGLRLIYYSQIVNDFQKGDIAEGYSVSREKKESFPLTVTSAQKNPTAFYLCASSPRTAFSPLHFGNGTRLTVT.

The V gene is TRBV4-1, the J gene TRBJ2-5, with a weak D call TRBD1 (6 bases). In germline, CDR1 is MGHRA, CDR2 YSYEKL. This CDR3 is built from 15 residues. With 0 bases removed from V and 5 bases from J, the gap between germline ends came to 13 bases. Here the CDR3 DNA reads TGCGCCAGCAGCCAAGACCTTACAGGGTGGGAGACCCAGTACTTC. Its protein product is CASSQDLTGWETQYF.

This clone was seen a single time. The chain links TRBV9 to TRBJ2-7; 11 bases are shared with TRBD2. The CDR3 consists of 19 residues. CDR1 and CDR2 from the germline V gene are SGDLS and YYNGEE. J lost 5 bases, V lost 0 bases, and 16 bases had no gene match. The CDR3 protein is CASSVVGSGRARGRNEQYF. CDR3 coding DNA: TGTGCCAGCAGCGTAGTAGGTAGCGGGAGGGCCCGAGGTCGGAACGAGCAGTACTTC. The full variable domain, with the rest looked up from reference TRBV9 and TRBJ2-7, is DSGVTQTPKHLITATGQRVTLRCSPRSGDLSVYWYQQSLDQGLQFLIQYYNGEERAKGNILERFSAQQFPDLHSELNLSSLELGDSALYFCASSVVGSGRARGRNEQYFGPGTRLTVT.

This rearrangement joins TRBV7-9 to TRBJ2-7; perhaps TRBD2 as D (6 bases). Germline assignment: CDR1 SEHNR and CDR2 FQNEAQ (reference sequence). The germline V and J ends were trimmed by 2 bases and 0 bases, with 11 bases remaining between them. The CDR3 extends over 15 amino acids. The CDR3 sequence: CASSLPSAFSYEQYF. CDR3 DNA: TGTGCCAGCAGCTTACCTAGCGCTTTCTCCTACGAGCAGTACTTC.

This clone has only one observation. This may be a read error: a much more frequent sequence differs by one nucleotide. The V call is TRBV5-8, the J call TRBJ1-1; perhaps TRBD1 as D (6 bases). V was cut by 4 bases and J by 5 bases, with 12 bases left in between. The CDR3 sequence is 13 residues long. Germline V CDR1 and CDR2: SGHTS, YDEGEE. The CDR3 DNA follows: TGTGCCAGCAGCCAAGAGGGGGGGACTGAAGCTTTCTTT. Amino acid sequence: CASSQEGGTEAFF.

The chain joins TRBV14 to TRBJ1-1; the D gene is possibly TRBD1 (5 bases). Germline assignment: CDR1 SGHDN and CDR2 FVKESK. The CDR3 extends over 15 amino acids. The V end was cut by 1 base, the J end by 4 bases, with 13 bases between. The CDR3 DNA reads TGTGCCAGCAGCCAAGCCCCGCAGGGTTCCACTGAAGCTTTCTTT. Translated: CASSQAPQGSTEAFF.